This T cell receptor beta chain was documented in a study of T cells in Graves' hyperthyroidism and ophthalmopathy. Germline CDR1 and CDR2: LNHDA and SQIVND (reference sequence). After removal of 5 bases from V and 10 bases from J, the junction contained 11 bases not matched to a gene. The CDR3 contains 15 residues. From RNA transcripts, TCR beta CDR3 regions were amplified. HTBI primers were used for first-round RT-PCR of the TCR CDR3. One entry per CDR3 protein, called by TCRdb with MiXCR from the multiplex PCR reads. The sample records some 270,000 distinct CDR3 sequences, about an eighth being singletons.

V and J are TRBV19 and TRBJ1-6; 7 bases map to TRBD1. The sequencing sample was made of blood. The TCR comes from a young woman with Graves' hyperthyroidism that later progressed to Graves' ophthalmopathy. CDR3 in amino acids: CASSFRQGSESPLHF. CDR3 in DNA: TGTGCCAGTAGTTTTCGACAGGGATCGGAGTCACCCCTCCACTTT.